This T cell receptor beta chain comes out of a study of chemoradiotherapy in HPV16-positive cancers. Study background: Two HPV16-positive patients' cells yielded candidate HPV-specific clones and common motifs. Overall study findings and caveats: Candidate HPV-specific clones and E7-related TCR motifs grew in tumor during treatment. The functional HPV-specific definition rests on just two HPV16-positive patients.

In the case of this clone: What it recognizes is unknown.

Repeated repertoire sampling spanned the course of chemoradiotherapy. Here immunoSEQ multiplex PCR was the method, and the copy in TCRdb shows in-frame clones only, minus some. The sample holds 30,000 or so clones, 88% seen once. CDR1 is ENHRY and CDR2 is SYGVKD in the germline V gene. This CDR3 is built from 13 residues. V lost 3 bases to trimming and J lost 7 bases, with 12 bases between them. This receptor was taken from a human donor with HPV-associated anogenital cancer. The rearrangement uses TRBV10-3 and TRBJ2-5; D is perhaps TRBD1 (5 bases). This sample comprised blood, obtained from a patient who underwent chemoradiotherapy. CDR3 residues: CAISEGVPVTQYF. For the CDR3, the DNA is TGTGCCATCAGTGAAGGGGTACCAGTGACCCAGTACTTC.